Listed here are 13 T cell receptor beta chains from one sample, sequenced in a study of blood T cell repertoires in COVID-19. Sequenced by immunoSEQ multiplex PCR; TCRdb stores in-frame clones only, minus some. The table records over 200,000 clones, approximately 87% of them present only once. Sequencing input: peripheral blood. These receptors came from a woman in her 70s with active or convalescent COVID-19.

The chain employs TRBV7-8 and TRBJ1-5, with TRBD1 identical over 7 bases. This CDR3 is 16 amino acids long. CDR1 and CDR2 (germline): SGHVS, FQNEAQ. The V segment lost 4 bases and the J segment 0 bases; nucleotides outside the gene matches: 6. The CDR3 loop is CASSSYRGFSNQPQHF. In nucleotides, the CDR3 is TGTGCCAGCAGCTCCTACAGGGGTTTTAGCAATCAGCCCCAGCATTTT.

Of note for this clone: Different DNA sequences within this sample yield the same CDR3. This rearrangement joins TRBV27 to TRBJ2-1; no clear D gene. Germline CDR1 reads MNHEY; CDR2 reads SMNVEV (reference sequence). The V end was cut by 5 bases, the J end by 4 bases, with 3 bases between. The CDR3 is made up of 11 amino acids. The CDR3 coding sequence is TGTGCCAGCAGTCAGTACAATGAGCAGTTCTTC. This encodes CASSQYNEQFF.

This rearrangement joins TRBV15 to TRBJ2-3; 9 nucleotides agree with TRBD2. The CDR3 is 15 amino acids. Germline CDR1 reads LNHNV; CDR2 reads YYDKDF (reference sequence). V dropped 1 base and J dropped 10; count of bases not matched to a gene: 9. For the CDR3, the DNA is TGTGCCACCAGCAGAGTTCGCGGGGGGGTCTCCGCGCAGTATTTT. The encoded protein is CATSRVRGGVSAQYF.

This chain connects TRBV6-6 to TRBJ2-2, with D unclear. Trimming took 10 bases from V and 2 from J, leaving 8 bases between them. The germline gives CDR1 MNHNY, CDR2 SVGAGI (reference sequence). The CDR3 loop spans 12 amino acids. CDR3 nucleotide sequence: TGTGCCACCACGAGAAACACCGGGGAGCTGTTTTTT. This gives the protein CATTRNTGELFF.

This rearrangement joins TRBV7-8 to TRBJ2-1; perhaps TRBD2 as D (5 bases). Germline assignment: CDR1 SGHVS and CDR2 FQNEAQ. Trimming stripped 1 base from V and 9 bases from J, with 10 bases between. The length of the CDR3 is 13 residues. The CDR3 region is CASSLEVATEQFF. DNA for the CDR3: TGTGCCAGCAGCTTAGAGGTAGCGACTGAGCAGTTCTTC.

This clone was found once. The rearrangement uses TRBV3-1 (or the pseudogene TRBV3-2) and TRBJ1-2; possible D gene TRBD1, 5 bases. Germline CDR1 LGHDT, CDR2 YNNKEL (reference sequence). Trimming removed 2 bases from V and 5 bases from J, with 9 bases in between. The CDR3 has 13 amino acids. CDR3 region: CASSQNRIYGYTF. The CDR3 DNA reads TGTGCCAGCAGCCAAAACAGGATTTATGGCTACACCTTC.

This clone was seen only once. The CDR3 reads CASSLEAHNEQFF. The CDR3 nucleotides read TGTGCCAGCAGCTTGGAAGCGCACAATGAGCAGTTCTTC. The rearrangement links TRBV5-4 to TRBJ2-1, with D unclear. Looked up from germline, CDR1 is SGHNT and CDR2 is YYREEE (reference sequence). Trimming cost V 0 bases and J 5 bases, with 6 bases left between them. The CDR3 contains 13 residues.

The V call is TRBV14, the J call TRBJ2-3; TRBD2 matches at 11 bases. Germline assignment: CDR1 SGHDN and CDR2 FVKESK. The CDR3 covers 16 residues. The trim removed 0 bases at V and 5 bases at J, leaving 4 bases unmatched. DNA of the CDR3: TGTGCCAGCAGCCAAGATCTACTAGCGGGAGTAGATACGCAGTATTTT. This codes for CASSQDLLAGVDTQYF.

This clone was seen once. This sequence joins TRBV28 and TRBJ1-1; 9 bases agree with TRBD1. CDR1 and CDR2 (germline): MDHEN, SYDVKM. There are 14 residues in the CDR3. V lost 4 bases, J lost 5 bases, and 5 bases stayed unmatched. This chain's CDR3 is CASSYPGQGTEAFF. The CDR3 DNA is TGTGCCAGCAGTTACCCTGGACAGGGGACTGAAGCTTTCTTT.

The V and J genes are TRBV7-8 and TRBJ1-4; 11 bases are a match to TRBD1. This CDR3 comprises 14 residues. The germline gives CDR1 SGHVS, CDR2 FQNEAQ. V was clipped by 5 bases and J by 8 bases; unmatched bases: 4. CDR3 DNA: TGTGCCAGCAGCCTGGGACAGGGGGAAGAAAAACTGTTTTTT. It encodes CASSLGQGEEKLFF.

CDR3 DNA: TGTGCCAGCAGCGCTCAAGGGACTACCAGATCTGCGGATACGCAGTATTTT. The encoded protein is CASSAQGTTRSADTQYF. The genes are TRBV9 and TRBJ2-3; TRBD2 matches 7 bases. J lost 6 bases, V lost 3 bases, and 16 bases had no gene match. This CDR3 spans 17 amino acids. Germline CDR1 and CDR2: SGDLS and YYNGEE.

This clone came up once. This chain connects TRBV7-3 to TRBJ2-1; 9 bases agree with TRBD1. V lost 5 bases and J lost 8; bases outside the gene matches: 13. Germline CDR1 is SGHTA and CDR2 is FQGTGA. The CDR3 loop spans 16 amino acids. The CDR3 is CASSPKDRGGFDEQFF. In DNA, the CDR3 is TGTGCCAGCAGCCCAAAAGACAGGGGGGGCTTCGATGAGCAGTTCTTC.

The chain is built from TRBV12-3 or TRBV12-4 and TRBJ1-4; 8 bases align to TRBD1. The CDR3 contains 13 residues. J gave up 6 bases and V 6 bases, and 3 bases lay outside the gene matches. The CDR3 region is CASRDRDHEKLFF. The CDR3 DNA reads as TGTGCCAGCAGGGACAGGGATCATGAAAAACTGTTTTTT.